A single TCR beta chain is shown here with its context. This clonotype was recorded a few times. The target of this receptor is not known. No base quality values were provided; no much bigger clone lies one nucleotide off. Measured from the cysteine to the phenylalanine, the CDR3 is 14 residues long. The CDR3 DNA has 42 bases and is translated from base 1. Taken from the germline V gene (reference sequence), the CDR1 and CDR2 loops are SEHNR and FQNEAQ. Germline trimming amounts to 3 bases on V and 3 bases on J, with 3 as the count of junction bases outside the gene matches. This entry belongs to a study (dated by TCRdb to between 2015 and 2016). Library creation used RT-PCR. The data were produced on an Illumina MiSeq. Starting from the raw public reads, TCRdb applied fastp trimming at Q25, assembled clones with MiXCR and retained in-frame beta chains. Each CDR3 protein gets just one entry, which takes the most common genes and DNA from the rows behind it. For this sample the table gives hundreds of thousands of distinct CDR3 sequences, of which 14% were detected only once. The ten biggest clones cover just over 3.5% of the sample.

The material sequenced was memory CD4+ T cells from blood. The clonotype comes from a female donor in good health, serving as a healthy control. The chain is encoded by TRBV7-9 joined to TRBJ2-7; 9 central nucleotides agree with TRBD2. Here is the DNA: TGTGCCAGCAGCTTCGGGACTAGCTTCTACGAGCAGTACTTC. Its protein product is CASSFGTSFYEQYF.